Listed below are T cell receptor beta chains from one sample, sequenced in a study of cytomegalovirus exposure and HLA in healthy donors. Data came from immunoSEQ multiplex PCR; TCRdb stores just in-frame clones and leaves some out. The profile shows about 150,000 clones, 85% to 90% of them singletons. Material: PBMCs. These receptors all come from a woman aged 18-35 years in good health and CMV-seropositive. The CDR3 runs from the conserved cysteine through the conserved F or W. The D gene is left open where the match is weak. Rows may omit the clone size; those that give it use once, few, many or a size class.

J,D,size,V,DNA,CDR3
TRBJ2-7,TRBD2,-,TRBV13,TGTGCCAGCAGCACCGGACTAGCGGGAGGTCAGGAGCAGTACTTC,CASSTGLAGGQEQYF
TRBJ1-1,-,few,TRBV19,TGTGCCAGTAGTATAGAAGGGGTGATGAACACTGAAGCTTTCTTT,CASSIEGVMNTEAFF
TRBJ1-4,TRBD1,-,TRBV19,TGTGCCAGTAGAGAGAACAGGGGTGAAAAACTGTTTTTT,CASRENRGEKLFF
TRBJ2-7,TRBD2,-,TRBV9,TGTGCCAGCAGCGGACTAGCGGACTCCTACGAGCAGTACTTC,CASSGLADSYEQYF
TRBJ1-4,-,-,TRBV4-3,TGCGCCAGCAGCCGTGGGGGGGCCTTTAATGAAAAACTGTTTTTT,CASSRGGAFNEKLFF
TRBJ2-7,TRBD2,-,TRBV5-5,TGTGCCAGCAGCTCTCGACTAGCGGGAGACGAGCAGTACTTC,CASSSRLAGDEQYF
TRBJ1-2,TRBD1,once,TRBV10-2,TGCGCCAGCAGTGAAGGGCAGGGGGCAGGCTACACCTTC,CASSEGQGAGYTF
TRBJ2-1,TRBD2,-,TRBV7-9,TGTGCCAGCAGCCTCCTAGCGGGAGGGCCAGGGAATGAGCAGTTCTTC,CASSLLAGGPGNEQFF
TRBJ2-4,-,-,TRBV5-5,TGTGCCAGCAGCGGACTCTCCAGAGGCATTCAGTACTTC,CASSGLSRGIQYF
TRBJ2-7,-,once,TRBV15,TGTGCCACCAGCGGCATGTGGTTCCACGAGCAGTACTTC,CATSGMWFHEQYF
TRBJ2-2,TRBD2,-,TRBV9,TGTGCCAGCAGCACTAGCGGGAGAACCTACACCGGGGAGCTGTTTTTT,CASSTSGRTYTGELFF
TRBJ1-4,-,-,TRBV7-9,TGTGCCAGCAGCACCCAGGGGAGCCGGGAAAAACTGTTTTTT,CASSTQGSREKLFF
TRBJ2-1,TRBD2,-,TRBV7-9,TGTGCCAGCAGCTTAGGACTAGCGGGAAGGAGCTCCTACAATGAGCAGTTCTTC,CASSLGLAGRSSYNEQFF
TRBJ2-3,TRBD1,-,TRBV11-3,TGTGCCAGCAGCCCCAGCAGAGGGTTGACAGGGGGCACAGATACGCAGTATTTT,CASSPSRGLTGGTDTQYF
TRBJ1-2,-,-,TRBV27,TGTGCCAGCATCTCGCTAGGCTACACCTTC,CASISLGYTF
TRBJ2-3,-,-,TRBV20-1,TGCAGTGCAAGACCCCTAGATACGCAGTATTTT,CSARPLDTQYF
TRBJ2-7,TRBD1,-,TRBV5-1,TGCGCCAGCAGCTGGACCGGGACAGCGACCGAGCAGTACTTC,CASSWTGTATEQYF
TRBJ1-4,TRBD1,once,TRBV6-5,TGTGCCAGCAGTACAGGGGCAACTAATGAAAAACTGTTTTTT,CASSTGATNEKLFF
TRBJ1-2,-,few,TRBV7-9,TGTGCCAGCAGCTTAGGTAGCCAGTTGTTTGGCTACACCTTC,CASSLGSQLFGYTF
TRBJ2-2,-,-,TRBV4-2,TGTGCCAGCAGCCAAGCGACGGGACTGAACACCGGGGAGCTGTTTTTT,CASSQATGLNTGELFF
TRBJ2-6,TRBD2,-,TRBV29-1,TGCAGCGTTCGGGGTATTCCGGGACTAGCGGGACCTGGGGCCAACGTCCTGACTTTC,CSVRGIPGLAGPGANVLTF
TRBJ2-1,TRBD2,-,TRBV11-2,TGTGCCAGCAGCCCCGTAGCGGGAGGAATCGAGGGTGAGCAGTTCTTC,CASSPVAGGIEGEQFF
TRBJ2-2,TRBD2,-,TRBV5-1,TGCGCCAGCAGTGCCGGGACTAGCGGGACCGGGGAGCTGTTTTTT,CASSAGTSGTGELFF
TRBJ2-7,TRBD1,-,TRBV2,TGTGCCAGCAGTGGGGGACAGGGATTGTACGAGCAGTACTTC,CASSGGQGLYEQYF
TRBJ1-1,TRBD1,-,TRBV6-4,TGTGCCAGCAGTTACCGGGACAGGGGGCTATCTGAAGCTTTCTTT,CASSYRDRGLSEAFF
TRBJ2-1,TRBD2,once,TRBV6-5,TGTGCCAGCAGTTACTCGACTAGCGCCTTCTACAATGAGCAGTTCTTC,CASSYSTSAFYNEQFF
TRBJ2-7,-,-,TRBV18,TGTGCCAGCTCACCTTCTTCACAGGGCATAAGCTCCTACGAGCAGTACTTC,CASSPSSQGISSYEQYF
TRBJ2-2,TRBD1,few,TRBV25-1,TGTGCCAGCAGCCCCGGGACAGGGGACACCGGGGAGCTGTTTTTT,CASSPGTGDTGELFF
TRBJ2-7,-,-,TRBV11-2,TGTGCCAGCAGCTTACCCGGTGCGTCCGAGCAGTACTTC,CASSLPGASEQYF